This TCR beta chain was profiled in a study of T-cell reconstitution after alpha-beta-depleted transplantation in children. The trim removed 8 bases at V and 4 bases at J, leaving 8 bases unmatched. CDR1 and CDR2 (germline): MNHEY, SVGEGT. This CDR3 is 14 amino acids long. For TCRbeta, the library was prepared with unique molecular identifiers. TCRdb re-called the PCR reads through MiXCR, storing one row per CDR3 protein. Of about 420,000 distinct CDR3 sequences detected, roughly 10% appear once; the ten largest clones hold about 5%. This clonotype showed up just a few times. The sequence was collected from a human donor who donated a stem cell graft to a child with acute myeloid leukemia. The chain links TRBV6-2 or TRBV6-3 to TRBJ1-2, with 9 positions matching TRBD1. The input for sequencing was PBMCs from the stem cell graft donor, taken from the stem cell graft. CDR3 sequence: CASGKTGGVYGYTF. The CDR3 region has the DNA TGTGCCAGCGGTAAAACAGGGGGCGTCTATGGCTACACCTTC.